The 2 T cell receptor beta chains below come from one sample, sequenced in a study of blood T cell repertoires in COVID-19 (dated by TCRdb to about 2020). The method behind the library was the immunoSEQ multiplex PCR assay. TCRdb limited this immuneACCESS table to in-frame rearrangements with V and J called. A share of clones is missing; checked studies link under half to unresolved V genes, and the rest is unexplained. Here the sample has some 170,000 clones; 65% to 85% occur a single time. Together, the top ten hold roughly 11% of the sample. The sample consisted of peripheral blood. The receptors were sampled from a man aged 60-69 years with active or convalescent COVID-19.

The chain joins TRBV29-1 to TRBJ2-7, with TRBD1 matching 8 bases. The CDR3 is 12 amino acids. Germline CDR1 is SQVTM and CDR2 is ANQGSEA. Losses at the gene ends were 6 bases for V and 0 bases for J; bases not matched to a gene: 1. The DNA of the CDR3 is TGCAGCGTAGGACAGGGCTCCTACGAGCAGTACTTC. Its translation is CSVGQGSYEQYF.

V is TRBV3-1 (or the pseudogene TRBV3-2) and J is TRBJ1-2; D not resolved. Germline V gene sequence: CDR1 LGHDT, CDR2 YNNKEL (reference sequence). Trimming shortened V by 4 bases and J by 7 bases, and 13 bases separated the two germline ends. CDR3 length: 13 amino acids. Here the CDR3 reads CASSPRDRGGYTF. The CDR3 nucleotides are TGTGCCAGCAGCCCACGGGATCGGGGTGGCTACACCTTC.